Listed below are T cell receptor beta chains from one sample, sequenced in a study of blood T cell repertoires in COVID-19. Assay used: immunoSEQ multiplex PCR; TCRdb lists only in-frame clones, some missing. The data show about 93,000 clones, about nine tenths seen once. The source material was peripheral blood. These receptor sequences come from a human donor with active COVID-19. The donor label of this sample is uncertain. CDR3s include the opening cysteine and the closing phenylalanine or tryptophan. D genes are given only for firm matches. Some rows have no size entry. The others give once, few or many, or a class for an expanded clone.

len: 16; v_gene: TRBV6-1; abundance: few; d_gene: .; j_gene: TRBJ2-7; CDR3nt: TGTGCCAGCAGTGTTAGTAAGATACAGCCCTCCTACGAGCAGTACTTC; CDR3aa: CASSVSKIQPSYEQYF
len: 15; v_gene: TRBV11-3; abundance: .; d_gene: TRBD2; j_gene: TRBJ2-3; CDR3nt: TGTGCCAGCAGCTGGGGGGGGAGGGCCACAGATACGCAGTATTTT; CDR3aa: CASSWGGRATDTQYF
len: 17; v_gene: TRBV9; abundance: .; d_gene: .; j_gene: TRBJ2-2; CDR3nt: TGTGCCAGCAGCGTAGCTCCGGCCACAGGGAACACCGGGGAGCTGTTTTTT; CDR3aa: CASSVAPATGNTGELFF
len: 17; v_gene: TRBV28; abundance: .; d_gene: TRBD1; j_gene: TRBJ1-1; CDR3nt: TGTGCCAGCAGTTTAGCTATCCTGGGACAGATGAACACTGAAGCTTTCTTT; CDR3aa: CASSLAILGQMNTEAFF
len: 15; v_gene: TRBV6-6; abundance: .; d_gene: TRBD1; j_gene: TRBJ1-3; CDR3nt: TGTGCCAGCAGAACTCCTCGGGACAGTGGAAACACCATATATTTT; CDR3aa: CASRTPRDSGNTIYF
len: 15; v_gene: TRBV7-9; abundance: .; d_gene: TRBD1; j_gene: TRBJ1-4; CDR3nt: TGTGCCAGCAGCTTAGGGGACAGTCCCAATGAAAAACTGTTTTTT; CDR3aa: CASSLGDSPNEKLFF
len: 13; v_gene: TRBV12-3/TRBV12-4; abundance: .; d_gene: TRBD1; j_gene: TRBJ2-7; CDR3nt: TGTGCCAGCAGTTGGGACAGGGGCTACGAGCAGTACTTC; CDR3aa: CASSWDRGYEQYF
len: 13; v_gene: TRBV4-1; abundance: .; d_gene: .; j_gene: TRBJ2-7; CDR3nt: TGCGCCAGCAGCCAAGCCGGAGTAGGCGAGCAGTACTTC; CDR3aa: CASSQAGVGEQYF
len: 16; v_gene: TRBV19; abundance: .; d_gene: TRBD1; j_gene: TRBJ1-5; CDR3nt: TGTGCCAGCTTACCCGGGACAGGGGGCGCGAATCAGCCCCAGCATTTT; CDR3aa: CASLPGTGGANQPQHF
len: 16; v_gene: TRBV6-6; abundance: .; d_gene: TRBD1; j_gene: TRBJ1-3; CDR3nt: TGTGCCAGCAGCGTCCGGACAGGCGACTCTGGAAACACCATATATTTT; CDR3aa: CASSVRTGDSGNTIYF
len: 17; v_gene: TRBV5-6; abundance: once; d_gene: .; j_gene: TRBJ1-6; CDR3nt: TGTGCCAGCAGCTTGTTTCGGAGAGAACGGGAGGATTCACCCCTCCACTTT; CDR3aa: CASSLFRREREDSPLHF
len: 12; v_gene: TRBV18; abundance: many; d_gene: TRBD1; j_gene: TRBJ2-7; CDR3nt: TGTGCCAGCTCACCCGGGACAGTCGAACAGTACTTC; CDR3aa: CASSPGTVEQYF
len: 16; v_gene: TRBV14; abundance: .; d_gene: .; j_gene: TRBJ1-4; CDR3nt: TGTGCCAGCAGCCGAAACCTACAGGCGCTCCGGGGGAAACTGTTTTTT; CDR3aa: CASSRNLQALRGKLFF
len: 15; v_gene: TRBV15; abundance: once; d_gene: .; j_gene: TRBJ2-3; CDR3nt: TGTGCCATCTCGTATATGCGGGACGGGACAGATACGCAGTATTTT; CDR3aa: CAISYMRDGTDTQYF
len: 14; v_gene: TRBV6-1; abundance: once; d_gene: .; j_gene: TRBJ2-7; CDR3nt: TGTGCCAGCAGTGAAGGCGGAAGGGGCGGCGAGCAGTACTTC; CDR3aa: CASSEGGRGGEQYF
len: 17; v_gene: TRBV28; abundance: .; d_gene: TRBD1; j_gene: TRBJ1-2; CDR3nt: TGTGCCAGCAGTTTAAATCCAGGGGGCGGCCCCTGGTATGGCTACACCTTC; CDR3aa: CASSLNPGGGPWYGYTF
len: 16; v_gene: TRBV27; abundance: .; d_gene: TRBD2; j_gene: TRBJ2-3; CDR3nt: TGTGCCAGCAGTTCCCCAGCTAGCGGGGGTGGAGATACGCAGTATTTT; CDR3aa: CASSSPASGGGDTQYF
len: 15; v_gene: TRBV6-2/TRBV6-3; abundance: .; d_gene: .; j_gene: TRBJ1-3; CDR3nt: TGTGCCAGCAGTTACCCGAAACTCTCTGGAAACACCATATATTTT; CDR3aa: CASSYPKLSGNTIYF
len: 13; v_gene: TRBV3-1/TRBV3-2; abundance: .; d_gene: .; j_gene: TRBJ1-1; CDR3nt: TGTGCCAGCAGCCAAGTCCTCGGTTCTGAAGCTTTCTTT; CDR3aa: CASSQVLGSEAFF
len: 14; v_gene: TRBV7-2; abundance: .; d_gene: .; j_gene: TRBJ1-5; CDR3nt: TGTGCCAGCAGCCCCCAGGGGAACAATCAGCCCCAGCATTTT; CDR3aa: CASSPQGNNQPQHF
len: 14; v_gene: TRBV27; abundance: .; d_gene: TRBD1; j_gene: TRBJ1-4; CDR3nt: TGTGCCAGCAGTCAGGACAGGGTAGGCGAAAAACTGTTTTTT; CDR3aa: CASSQDRVGEKLFF